This T cell receptor beta chain was captured by sequencing in a study of shared clonotypes between healthy human individuals. Findings and caveats of the study: Expectations were that clonotype sharing among donors would be affected by sequencing depth. Clonotype sharing across four donors was observed for 4% to 6.5% of naive CD4 clonotypes. Tissues were not sampled, only blood, and their repertoires likely differ.

Measured with immunoSEQ multiplex PCR; TCRdb has only the in-frame clones, and not every one. The sample has some 1,100,000 clones; 78% are singletons. Per the germline V gene, CDR1 is SGHRS and CDR2 is YFSETQ. The CDR3 runs to 17 residues. The V end lost 3 bases, the J end lost 3 bases, and 22 bases lay between the germline ends. To note about this clone: Its antigen is undetermined.

The sequenced material came from memory CD4+ T cells from PBMCs. The subset denotes: CD45RA-negative fraction. The clonotype originates from a man between 18 and 35 years old in good health. Some clones in this sample may be carry-over from other donors' samples. V and J are TRBV5-1 and TRBJ2-7; D may correspond to TRBD1 or TRBD2 (5 bases each). DNA of the CDR3: TGCGCCAGCAGCTCCAACCTAGCCCACCAAACAGGCTACGAGCAGTACTTC. Encoded protein: CASSSNLAHQTGYEQYF.